Presented here are 13 T cell receptor beta chains from one specimen sequenced in a study of cytomegalovirus exposure and HLA in healthy donors. 60 Vbeta and 13 Jbeta primers were used in PCR. Produced via immunoSEQ multiplex PCR; TCRdb's table is partial and in-frame only. The sample holds around 60,000 clones. Sequenced material: PBMCs. Receptors were obtained from a man between 25 and 39 years old in good health and CMV-seropositive.

The V gene is TRBV13, the J gene TRBJ2-7; TRBD1 matches at 9 bases. This CDR3 comprises 14 residues. V shed 5 bases, J shed 2 bases, and the junction held 4 bases outside the gene matches. CDR1 is PRHDT, CDR2 FYEKMQ, per germline (reference sequence). This chain's CDR3 is CASSQDRGPYEQYF. CDR3 coding DNA: TGTGCCAGCAGCCAGGACAGGGGTCCCTACGAGCAGTACTTC.

J is TRBJ1-1 and V is TRBV30; weak D call: TRBD1 (6 bases). This CDR3 comprises 13 residues. Trimming took 2 bases from V and 0 from J, leaving 7 bases between them. Per the germline V gene, CDR1 is GTSNPN and CDR2 is SVGIG (reference sequence). The CDR3 bases are TGTGCCTGGAGTACAGGGCTGAACACTGAAGCTTTCTTT. Protein sequence: CAWSTGLNTEAFF.

The rearrangement uses TRBV19 and TRBJ2-5, with TRBD2 matching 10 bases. After removal of 5 bases from V and 5 bases from J, the junction contained 20 bases not matched to a gene. The CDR3 spans 19 residues. The V gene's germline CDR1 is LNHDA and CDR2 SQIVND (reference sequence). This chain's CDR3 is CASSPPWGTSVGLGETQYF. CDR3 DNA: TGTGCCAGTAGTCCCCCTTGGGGGACTAGCGTGGGCCTAGGGGAGACCCAGTACTTC.

This CDR3 is CASSPQFLGQGNNEQYF. The CDR3 region has the DNA TGTGCCAGCTCACCACAGTTCCTAGGCCAGGGAAACAACGAGCAGTACTTC. The V call is TRBV18, the J call TRBJ2-7, with D possibly TRBD1 on 5 matching bases. Germline CDR1 KGHSH, CDR2 LQKENI. V was shortened by 1 base and J by 5 bases, with 21 bases between the two germline ends. This CDR3 comprises 17 residues.

This sequence joins TRBV7-9 and TRBJ2-5, with D perhaps TRBD2 (5 bases). V gave up 2 bases and J gave up 5 bases, with 9 bases separating them. The CDR3 extends over 13 amino acids. The germline V gene has CDR1 SEHNR and CDR2 FQNEAQ (reference sequence). CDR3 DNA sequence: TGTGCCAGCAGCTTACCGGGGTATGAGACCCAGTACTTC. Translating gives CASSLPGYETQYF. The whole variable domain, filled in from reference TRBV7-9 and TRBJ2-5, reads DTGVSQNPRHKITKRGQNVTFRCDPISEHNRLYWYRQTLGQGPEFLTYFQNEAQLEKSRLLSDRFSAERPKGSFSTLEIQRTEQGDSAMYLCASSLPGYETQYFGPGTRLLVL.

The chain links TRBV5-1 to TRBJ2-5; D is possibly TRBD1 (6 bases). This CDR3 contains 13 residues. Trimming removed 4 bases from V and 5 bases from J, with 12 bases in between. CDR1 and CDR2 from the germline V gene are SGHRS and YFSETQ. The CDR3 bases are TGCGCCAGCAGCGTAAACAGGGATGAGACCCAGTACTTC. This gives the protein CASSVNRDETQYF.

The chain is built from TRBV18 and TRBJ2-7; D call uncertain. Germline V gene data show CDR1 as KGHSH and CDR2 as LQKENI. This CDR3 comprises 12 residues. The V and J ends lost 3 bases and 6 bases respectively, with 9 bases between them. This CDR3 reads CASSPLLGEQYF. DNA of the CDR3: TGTGCCAGCTCACCCCTCCTAGGCGAGCAGTACTTC.

V is TRBV25-1 and J is TRBJ1-3, with D unclear. CDR1 MGHDK and CDR2 SYGVNS come from the germline V gene. This CDR3 region has 14 residues. V gave up 2 bases and J gave up 0 bases, with 5 bases separating them. The chain's CDR3 is CASSELSSGNTIYF. CDR3 DNA sequence: TGTGCCAGCAGTGAACTAAGCTCTGGAAACACCATATATTTT.

This sequence joins TRBV7-6 and TRBJ2-2; 9 bases fit TRBD2. The germline V gene encodes CDR1 SGHVS and CDR2 FNYEAQ. There are 15 residues in the CDR3. V shed 0 bases, J shed 6 bases, and the junction held 2 bases outside the gene matches. The CDR3 DNA is TGTGCCAGCAGCTTAGCGGGACTAGCTCCCGGGGAGCTGTTTTTT. Translated, it gives CASSLAGLAPGELFF.

The V call is TRBV4-1, the J call TRBJ1-5; TRBD1 might be the D (5 bases). The CDR3 length is 16 residues. The V gene's germline CDR1 is MGHRA and CDR2 YSYEKL. With 1 base removed from V and 5 bases from J, the gap between germline ends came to 15 bases. CDR3 loop: CASSQVGIGADQPQHF. DNA for the CDR3: TGCGCCAGCAGCCAAGTCGGTATAGGGGCCGATCAGCCCCAGCATTTT.

The chain uses TRBV4-2 and TRBJ1-5, with D perhaps matching TRBD1 (6 bases). Per germline, CDR1 LGHNA and CDR2 YNFKEQ. V gave up 1 base and J gave up 3 bases, with 13 bases separating them. The CDR3 loop spans 16 amino acids. The CDR3: CASSQARGANNQPQHF. As DNA, the CDR3 is TGTGCCAGCAGCCAAGCCCGGGGGGCCAACAATCAGCCCCAGCATTTT.

DNA of the CDR3: TGTGCCTGGAGTGTTGAGGGGGCGCTCACTGAAGCTTTCTTT. Its translation: CAWSVEGALTEAFF. The chain employs TRBV30 and TRBJ1-1, with TRBD1 matching over 7 bases. The CDR3 has 14 amino acids. The V gene end was trimmed by 0 bases and the J gene end by 4 bases; junction bases not matched to a gene: 5. The germline V gene encodes CDR1 GTSNPN and CDR2 SVGIG (reference sequence).

The rearrangement joins TRBV7-9 to TRBJ2-3; 13 bases match TRBD2. Trimming cost V 4 bases and J 5 bases; bases outside gene matches: 12. Per the germline V gene, CDR1 is SEHNR and CDR2 is FQNEAQ (reference sequence). This CDR3 has 18 residues. CDR3 bases: TGTGCCAGCAGCTCCCTACTAGCGGGGGGGCCTGGTTTAGATACGCAGTATTTT. Translated: CASSSLLAGGPGLDTQYF.